This T cell receptor (beta chain) was obtained from a study of T-cell reconstitution after alpha-beta-depleted transplantation in children. This clonotype showed up many times. Its antigen is undetermined. Germline V gene sequence: CDR1 MDHEN, CDR2 SYDVKM. The CDR3 covers 15 residues. V shed 6 bases and J shed 1 base, with 12 bases lying between them. Study-wide results and caveats: Reports say that about two months after transplant, the alpha-beta T cells came out of several hundred graft clones that had expanded. Surviving recipient T cells and thymic progenitors accounted for the high day-60 TCRbeta diversity observed in some patients. From newly produced T cells came most of the T-cell counts and diversity one year after transplant.

The TCRbeta library incorporated unique molecular identifiers. MiXCR, run by TCRdb on the PCR reads, gives a single entry per CDR3 protein. The sample consists of 200,000 or so distinct CDR3 sequences, 6.6% of them appearing once. Sequences were derived from PBMCs, sampled before TCRalphabeta/CD19-depleted stem cell transplant. The chain uses TRBV28 and TRBJ2-2; maybe TRBD1 (5 bases). This receptor was taken from a boy younger than 10 with acute lymphoblastic leukemia, due to receive a stem cell transplant. The DNA for the CDR3 is TGTGCCAGCAGCCTAAGGACAAAGAACACCGGGGAGCTGTTTTTT. Protein sequence: CASSLRTKNTGELFF.